The 28 T cell receptor beta chains below were found in one sample sequenced in a study of blood T cell repertoires in COVID-19. Some clones are missing from TCRdb's copy, which holds only in-frame ones; the method was immunoSEQ multiplex PCR. The table lists around 160,000 clones, around four fifths of them singletons. Sequencing was carried out using peripheral blood. The receptors shown here come from a woman over 75 with acute or convalescent COVID-19.

The chain has TRBV14 and TRBJ2-2; TRBD1 aligns across 7 bases. Germline V CDR1 and CDR2: SGHDN, FVKESK. CDR3 size: 14 residues. V gave up 6 bases and J gave up 6 bases; unmatched junction bases: 7. As DNA, the CDR3 is TGTGCCAGCAGGCGACAGGGACGATCCGGGGAGCTGTTTTTT. This gives the protein CASRRQGRSGELFF.

This rearrangement joins TRBV1 to TRBJ1-3; the DNA was not compared with TRBD1, the D call given in the table. TRBV1 has pseudogene status. This CDR3 spans 17 amino acids. The chain's CDR3 is CTSSQDVNRGHRNTIYF. CDR3 nucleotide sequence: TGCACCAGCAGTCAAGATGTAAACAGGGGGCATAGGAACACCATATATTTT.

This clone was observed a single time. This chain uses TRBV5-1 with TRBJ2-3; D perhaps matches TRBD2 (5 bases). This CDR3 region has 14 residues. Deletions cut 0 bases from V and 2 bases from J, with 7 bases between. Germline loops: CDR1 SGHRS, CDR2 YFSETQ. In nucleotides, the CDR3 is TGCGCCAGCAGCTTGGCCGGGAACACAGATACGCAGTATTTT. Protein sequence: CASSLAGNTDTQYF. Full variable domain (missing parts from reference TRBV5-1 and TRBJ2-3): KAGVTQTPRYLIKTRGQQVTLSCSPISGHRSVSWYQQTPGQGLQFLFEYFSETQRNKGNFPGRFSGRQFSNSRSEMNVSTLELGDSALYLCASSLAGNTDTQYFGPGTRLTVL.

This clone occurred once. The CDR3 loop reads CASSEEDSDYGYTF. As DNA, the CDR3 is TGTGCCAGCAGTGAAGAAGACAGCGACTATGGCTACACCTTC. V gene TRBV6-1 combines with J gene TRBJ1-2, with TRBD1 as a possible D gene (5 bases). The ends were cut back, 1 base at V and 3 bases at J, with 9 bases in the middle. The CDR3 runs 14 residues. Germline V gene data show CDR1 as MNHNS and CDR2 as SASEGT.

The chain employs TRBV6-2 or TRBV6-3 and TRBJ1-6; 7 bases fit TRBD1. There are 15 residues in the CDR3. V gave up 2 bases and J gave up 9 bases; unmatched junction bases: 7. The germline gives CDR1 MNHEY, CDR2 SVGEGT. The CDR3 spells CASSYTTGMSSPLHF. CDR3 in DNA: TGTGCCAGCAGTTACACGACAGGGATGAGTTCACCCCTCCACTTT.

The chain employs TRBV7-3 and TRBJ2-3; D is undetermined. Germline CDR1 reads SGHTA; CDR2 reads FQGTGA. The V end was cut by 5 bases, the J end by 5 bases, with 14 bases between. This CDR3 comprises 14 residues. CDR3 residues: CASSQSQVGDTQYF. CDR3 DNA: TGTGCCAGCAGCCAAAGCCAGGTGGGAGATACGCAGTATTTT.

The rearrangement uses TRBV29-1 and TRBJ1-5; D unresolved. Germline loops: CDR1 SQVTM, CDR2 ANQGSEA. The ends were cut back, 3 bases at V and 0 bases at J, with 18 bases in the middle. The length of the CDR3 is 17 residues. The CDR3 protein is CSVDPMGRLYSNQPQHF. The CDR3 nucleotides read TGCAGCGTTGACCCTATGGGGAGACTGTATAGCAATCAGCCCCAGCATTTT.

The chain employs TRBV14 and TRBJ2-1; 7 bases are shared with TRBD2. CDR1 and CDR2 (germline): SGHDN, FVKESK. The CDR3 runs to 15 residues. The V and J ends lost 3 bases and 7 bases, in that order; junction bases with no gene match: 9. CDR3 bases: TGTGCCAGCAGCCATCCCGGGACTACTAGGAATGAGCAGTTCTTC. This sequence encodes CASSHPGTTRNEQFF.

The rearrangement joins TRBV29-1 to TRBJ1-5; 9 bases map to TRBD1. The CDR3 totals 13 residues. In germline, CDR1 is SQVTM, CDR2 ANQGSEA. Trimming cost V 7 bases and J 3 bases; bases outside gene matches: 4. The CDR3 bases are TGCAGCGCAGGACAGGGGAACAATCAGCCCCAGCATTTT. This translates into CSAGQGNNQPQHF.

The rearrangement links TRBV4-3 to TRBJ1-2; D perhaps matches TRBD1 (6 bases). The germline V and J ends were trimmed by 0 bases and 7 bases, with 18 bases remaining between them. Germline V gene sequence: CDR1 LGHNA, CDR2 YSLEER. The length of the CDR3 is 16 residues. Written as DNA, the CDR3 is TGCGCCAGCAGCCAAGATGTAGGGACACAATGGAGTGGCTACACCTTC. Translating gives CASSQDVGTQWSGYTF.

The CDR3 loop is CASSPVSRTGSLHEQYF. CDR3 nucleotides: TGTGCCAGCAGCCCCGTGTCAAGGACAGGGAGTTTACACGAGCAGTACTTC. J is TRBJ2-7 and V is TRBV7-6; 8 bases match TRBD1. The germline V gene encodes CDR1 SGHVS and CDR2 FNYEAQ. This CDR3 contains 17 residues. V was clipped by 5 bases and J by 5 bases; unmatched bases: 17.

The chain carries TRBV6-2 or TRBV6-3 and TRBJ2-3, with D possibly TRBD2 on 6 matching bases. The CDR3 spans 16 residues. Trimming took off 4 bases at V and 6 bases at J, with 20 bases between the two ends. Germline loops: CDR1 MNHEY, CDR2 SVGEGT. The CDR3 nucleotides read TGTGCCAGCAGTTCACCCCGGGACTCCCCACGGGATACGCAGTATTTT. Its protein product is CASSSPRDSPRDTQYF.

The chain couples TRBV29-1 to TRBJ1-2; no definite D call. Looked up from germline, CDR1 is SQVTM and CDR2 is ANQGSEA. Trimming pared 4 bases from V and 2 bases from J, leaving 8 bases between. The CDR3 has 12 residues. CDR3 coding DNA: TGCAGCGTTGTGGGAGAAAACTATGGCTACACCTTC. This translates into CSVVGENYGYTF.

The chain has TRBV4-1 and TRBJ1-5; TRBD1 agrees at 7 bases. This CDR3 is built from 16 residues. CDR1 and CDR2 from the germline V gene are MGHRA and YSYEKL. The J segment lost 4 bases and the V segment lost 0 bases, leaving 6 bases of the junction unmatched. Here the CDR3 reads CASSQDTGVPNQPQHF. CDR3 nucleotides: TGCGCCAGCAGCCAAGACACAGGGGTCCCGAATCAGCCCCAGCATTTT.

In its sample, this clone was seen a few times. The chain recombines TRBV9 with TRBJ2-3, with D possibly matching TRBD1 (6 bases). CDR3 size: 15 residues. CDR1 SGDLS and CDR2 YYNGEE come from the germline V gene. Trimming took 0 bases from V and 5 from J, leaving 13 bases between them. The CDR3 DNA sequence: TGTGCCAGCAGCGTAGATGGGGGCCGGAAAGATACGCAGTATTTT. Translating gives CASSVDGGRKDTQYF.

This clone has a single count. V gene TRBV9 combines with J gene TRBJ1-4, with D possibly TRBD1 on 6 matching bases. This CDR3 comprises 15 residues. The V end was cut by 0 bases, the J end by 8 bases, with 14 bases between. The germline V gene has CDR1 SGDLS and CDR2 YYNGEE. CDR3 coding DNA: TGTGCCAGCAGCGTAGGGGGGCGCGGTGGGGAAAAACTGTTTTTT. It is translated as CASSVGGRGGEKLFF.

The gene calls are TRBV2 and TRBJ1-3; possibly TRBD1 for D (6 bases). This CDR3 spans 12 amino acids. Trimming took off 10 bases at V and 1 base at J, with 8 bases between the two ends. CDR1 and CDR2 from the germline V gene are SNHLY and FYNNEI. This CDR3 reads CATTGSGNTIYF. CDR3 in DNA: TGTGCCACCACAGGGTCTGGAAACACCATATATTTT.

This chain uses TRBV2 with TRBJ2-1; 12 bases are a match to TRBD2. Germline values: CDR1 SNHLY, CDR2 FYNNEI. The CDR3 is 17 residues long. J lost 9 bases, V lost 3 bases, and 12 bases had no gene match. CDR3 DNA: TGTGCCAGCAGTGACCCCGGACCTAGCGGGGGGGCCACTGAGCAGTTCTTC. Its protein is CASSDPGPSGGATEQFF.

The chain links TRBV5-4 to TRBJ2-3; D call uncertain. CDR1 is SGHNT, CDR2 YYREEE, per germline (reference sequence). The CDR3 has 13 residues. The ends were cut back, 1 base at V and 6 bases at J, with 9 bases in the middle. The chain's CDR3 is CASSLPDGDTQYF. CDR3 in DNA: TGTGCCAGCAGCTTGCCTGACGGGGATACGCAGTATTTT.

The gene calls are TRBV15 and TRBJ1-1, with D unclear. Germline CDR1 reads LNHNV; CDR2 reads YYDKDF (reference sequence). CDR3 size: 13 residues. V was pared by 5 bases and J by 0 bases, with 7 bases between. The CDR3 sequence: CATSSQVNTEAFF. CDR3 DNA: TGTGCCACCAGCTCTCAGGTGAACACTGAAGCTTTCTTT. The full variable domain, rest sourced from reference TRBV15 and TRBJ1-1, is DAMVIQNPRYQVTQFGKPVTLSCSQTLNHNVMYWYQQKSSQAPKLLFHYYDKDFNNEADTPDNFQSRRPNTSFCFLDIRSPGLGDTAMYLCATSSQVNTEAFFGQGTRLTVV.

J is TRBJ1-5 and V is TRBV18, with a weak D call TRBD1 (6 bases). The CDR3 runs to 15 residues. Looked up from germline, CDR1 is KGHSH and CDR2 is LQKENI. The V end was cut by 5 bases, the J end by 5 bases, with 16 bases between. The CDR3 spells CASSSLGAPDQPQHF. CDR3 bases: TGTGCCAGCTCATCACTGGGGGCGCCGGATCAGCCCCAGCATTTT.

This clone was picked up one time. CDR3 DNA: TGTGCCAGCAGTCTATTAATGGGCCCCCCCCACGAGCAGTACTTC. This sequence encodes CASSLLMGPPHEQYF. The chain joins TRBV27 to TRBJ2-7; no clear D. This CDR3 is 15 amino acids long. Trimming shortened V by 5 bases and J by 5 bases, and 19 bases separated the two germline ends. The germline gives CDR1 MNHEY, CDR2 SMNVEV (reference sequence).

V is TRBV5-1 and J is TRBJ1-5, with D tentatively TRBD1 (6 bases). The CDR3 loop spans 16 amino acids. CDR1 and CDR2 (germline): SGHRS, YFSETQ. Trimming removed 2 bases at V and 0 bases at J, with 12 bases between. The CDR3 spells CASSLGTPASNQPQHF. The CDR3 nucleotides are TGCGCCAGCAGCTTAGGGACACCGGCTAGCAATCAGCCCCAGCATTTT.

This chain connects TRBV4-1 to TRBJ2-2; 7 bases agree with TRBD1. V gave up 4 bases and J gave up 2 bases; unmatched junction bases: 16. The CDR3 has 19 residues. From germline, CDR1 is MGHRA and CDR2 YSYEKL. CDR3 sequence: CASSPPLGQTLRNTGELFF. The CDR3 region has the DNA TGCGCCAGCAGCCCCCCCCTGGGACAGACCTTAAGAAACACCGGGGAGCTGTTTTTT.

CDR3 in DNA: TGTGCCAGCAGGTCCGGGACAGTTTATAATTCACCCCTCCACTTT. It translates to CASRSGTVYNSPLHF. V gene TRBV6-5 combines with J gene TRBJ1-6, with 7 nucleotides matching TRBD1. Germline trimming cut 6 bases from V and 4 bases from J; bases unmatched to any gene: 6. CDR3 length equals 15 residues. Germline-derived CDR1 and CDR2 are MNHEY and SVGAGI.

This clone showed up just a few times. The chain links TRBV6-1 to TRBJ2-3; 8 nucleotides agree with TRBD1. The length of the CDR3 is 14 residues. The junction had 3 bases not matched to a gene; V was cut back by 2 bases and J by 5 bases. In germline, CDR1 is MNHNS, CDR2 SASEGT. CDR3 in amino acids: CASSETGGIDTQYF. Here the CDR3 DNA reads TGTGCCAGCAGTGAAACAGGGGGAATAGATACGCAGTATTTT.

The chain uses TRBV19 and TRBJ2-3, with 7 bases that match TRBD1. CDR1 is LNHDA, CDR2 SQIVND, per germline (reference sequence). Losses at the gene ends were 8 bases for V and 2 bases for J; bases not matched to a gene: 7. The CDR3 has 14 amino acids. CDR3 coding DNA: TGTGCCAGTTCCCCAGGGGGATTCACAGATACGCAGTATTTT. This sequence encodes CASSPGGFTDTQYF. The complete variable domain, with remaining parts taken from reference TRBV19 and TRBJ2-3, reads DGGITQSPKYLFRKEGQNVTLSCEQNLNHDAMYWYRQDPGQGLRLIYYSQIVNDFQKGDIAEGYSVSREKKESFPLTVTSAQKNPTAFYLCASSPGGFTDTQYFGPGTRLTVL.

V usage is TRBV5-1 and J usage is TRBJ2-7, with 8 bases lining up with TRBD1. The germline V gene encodes CDR1 SGHRS and CDR2 YFSETQ. This CDR3 spans 16 amino acids. V was pared by 2 bases and J by 1 base, with 8 bases of the junction left unmatched. The CDR3 DNA is TGCGCCAGCAGCTTTAATCCGGGACAGGCGTCCTACGAGCAGTACTTC. It encodes CASSFNPGQASYEQYF.